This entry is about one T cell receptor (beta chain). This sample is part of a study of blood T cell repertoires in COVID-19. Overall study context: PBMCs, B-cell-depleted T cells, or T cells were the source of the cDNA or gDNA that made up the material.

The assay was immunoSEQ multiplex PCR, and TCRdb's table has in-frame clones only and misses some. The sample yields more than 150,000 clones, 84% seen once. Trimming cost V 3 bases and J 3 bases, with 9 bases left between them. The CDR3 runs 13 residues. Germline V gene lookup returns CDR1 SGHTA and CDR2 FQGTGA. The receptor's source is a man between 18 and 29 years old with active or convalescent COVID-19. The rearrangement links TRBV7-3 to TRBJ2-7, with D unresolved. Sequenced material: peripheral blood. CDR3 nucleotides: TGTGCCAGCAGCTTGGGCCGGCTCTACGAGCAGTACTTC. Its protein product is CASSLGRLYEQYF.